These 32 T cell receptor beta chains were all obtained from the same sample, sequenced in a study of OX40 agonist ivuxolimab in advanced cancers. Produced via immunoSEQ multiplex PCR; TCRdb's table is partial and in-frame only. The data hold around 88,000 clones, with roughly nine tenths observed a single time. The specimen comprised CD4+ or CD8+ T cells sorted from blood, sampled in a trial of the OX40 agonist ivuxolimab. The receptors shown here come from an adult with an advanced solid tumor such as melanoma, head and neck, liver or kidney cancer.

This sequence joins TRBV2 and TRBJ2-5; TRBD1 matches at 8 bases. The CDR3 has 12 residues. Per germline, CDR1 SNHLY and CDR2 FYNNEI. V was clipped by 8 bases and J by 5 bases; unmatched bases: 4. CDR3 in amino acids: CASGQGIETQYF. DNA for the CDR3: TGTGCCAGCGGACAGGGTATCGAGACCCAGTACTTC.

This chain links TRBV25-1 with TRBJ2-5; D is ambiguous. V lost 4 bases, J lost 2 bases, and 17 bases lay in between. The germline CDR1 and CDR2 sequences are MGHDK and SYGVNS. The length of the CDR3 is 16 residues. The CDR3 reads CASSVVAGGFQETQYF. The CDR3 DNA reads as TGTGCCAGCAGTGTGGTGGCAGGTGGATTTCAAGAGACCCAGTACTTC.

The rearrangement joins TRBV7-9 to TRBJ2-3; no definite D call. V was cut by 7 bases and J by 6 bases, with 11 bases left in between. This CDR3 comprises 12 residues. Germline CDR1 is SEHNR and CDR2 is FQNEAQ (reference sequence). CDR3 nucleotides: TGTGCCAGCACCCCCATGGGGGATACGCAGTATTTT. It translates to CASTPMGDTQYF.

The V call is TRBV9, the J call TRBJ2-1, with D maybe TRBD2 (6 bases). The germline gives CDR1 SGDLS, CDR2 YYNGEE. V dropped 0 bases and J dropped 4 bases, with 11 bases sitting between them. CDR3 size: 15 residues. The CDR3 loop reads CASSVEGLRYNEQFF. The CDR3 DNA is TGTGCCAGCAGCGTAGAGGGACTCCGATACAATGAGCAGTTCTTC.

The rearrangement links TRBV12-2 to TRBJ2-5. TRBV12-2 constitutes a pseudogene. The CDR3 covers 11 residues. The CDR3 sequence: CASRLGETQYF. The CDR3 nucleotides are TGTGCAAGTCGCTTAGGAGAGACCCAGTACTTC.

The chain is built from TRBV6-6 and TRBJ2-7; a possible D gene is TRBD1 (6 bases). The CDR3 runs 13 residues. Germline values: CDR1 MNHNY, CDR2 SVGAGI (reference sequence). V was clipped by 4 bases and J by 2 bases, with 9 bases between them. The CDR3 loop reads CASSSWDTYEQYF. The CDR3 DNA reads TGTGCCAGCAGTTCCTGGGACACCTACGAGCAGTACTTC.

The J gene is TRBJ2-3, the V gene TRBV5-5, with 7 bases lining up with TRBD2. CDR1 SGHKS and CDR2 YYEKEE come from the germline V gene (reference sequence). With 0 bases clipped from V and 1 base from J, the junction kept 5 bases outside the gene matches. The CDR3 is 16 residues long. The CDR3 sequence: CASSLAESGGTDTQYF. The CDR3, as DNA: TGTGCCAGCAGCTTGGCCGAAAGCGGGGGCACAGATACGCAGTATTTT.

The chain has TRBV5-1 and TRBJ2-1; 11 bases are a match to TRBD1. V was clipped by 5 bases and J by 7 bases; unmatched bases: 5. The CDR3 is made up of 14 amino acids. Germline V gene lookup returns CDR1 SGHRS and CDR2 YFSETQ. The CDR3 nucleotides are TGCGCCAGCAGTTCCGGGACAGGGGGGAATGAGCAGTTCTTC. This gives the protein CASSSGTGGNEQFF. The full variable domain, rest sourced from reference TRBV5-1 and TRBJ2-1, is KAGVTQTPRYLIKTRGQQVTLSCSPISGHRSVSWYQQTPGQGLQFLFEYFSETQRNKGNFPGRFSGRQFSNSRSEMNVSTLELGDSALYLCASSSGTGGNEQFFGPGTRLTVL.

The chain couples TRBV10-3 to TRBJ2-3; D is unresolved. With 4 bases removed from V and 3 bases from J, the gap between germline ends came to 2 bases. Germline V gene lookup returns CDR1 ENHRY and CDR2 SYGVKD. The CDR3 loop spans 11 amino acids. CDR3 in DNA: TGTGCCATCAGTGGGACAGATACGCAGTATTTT. Translation gives CAISGTDTQYF.

V usage is TRBV29-1 and J usage is TRBJ2-7, with 10 bases aligning to TRBD1. The CDR3 totals 14 residues. Germline CDR1 SQVTM, CDR2 ANQGSEA. With 7 bases clipped from V and 0 bases from J, the junction kept 6 bases outside the gene matches. In nucleotides, the CDR3 is TGCAGCGCCTCGACAGGGGGCTCCTCCTACGAGCAGTACTTC. Translating it yields CSASTGGSSYEQYF.

The table lists this clone with a few counts. V and J are TRBV2 and TRBJ1-2; 7 nucleotides match TRBD1. CDR3 length: 15 residues. Germline V gene lookup returns CDR1 SNHLY and CDR2 FYNNEI. Germline trimming cut 2 bases from V and 5 bases from J; bases unmatched to any gene: 8. The chain's CDR3 is CASSENPGQRYGYTF. Written as DNA, the CDR3 is TGTGCCAGCAGTGAAAACCCGGGACAGAGATATGGCTACACCTTC.

The V call is TRBV6-5, the J call TRBJ1-5; 7 bases are shared with TRBD1. The ends lost 6 bases at V and 3 bases at J; junction bases unmatched: 5. CDR3 size: 14 residues. The germline V gene encodes CDR1 MNHEY and CDR2 SVGAGI. This CDR3 is CASRDREANQPQHF. As DNA, the CDR3 is TGTGCCAGCAGAGACAGGGAGGCCAATCAGCCCCAGCATTTT.

Only one count was recorded for this clone. This chain joins TRBV7-6 and TRBJ2-3; TRBD2 matches at 8 bases. CDR3 length equals 17 residues. Per germline, CDR1 SGHVS and CDR2 FNYEAQ. Unmatched junction bases numbered 15, after V lost 5 bases and J lost 5 bases. CDR3 loop: CASSILAAAGGVDTQYF. As DNA, the CDR3 is TGTGCCAGCAGCATCCTCGCGGCCGCGGGAGGAGTAGATACGCAGTATTTT.

This chain joins TRBV10-2 and TRBJ2-5; D uncertain. Deletions cut 3 bases from V and 6 bases from J, with 11 bases between. Germline CDR1 WSHSY, CDR2 SAAADI. This CDR3 is 13 amino acids long. The CDR3 sequence: CASSESTGKTQYF. CDR3 nucleotides: TGCGCCAGCAGTGAAAGCACTGGCAAGACCCAGTACTTC.

CDR3 residues: CASTGGGSGQPQHF. CDR3 DNA: TGTGCCAGCACCGGGGGAGGGTCGGGTCAGCCCCAGCATTTT. The gene calls are TRBV6-5 and TRBJ1-5; tentative D call: TRBD1 (5 bases). Deletions cut 7 bases from V and 6 bases from J, with 16 bases between. Germline V gene sequence: CDR1 MNHEY, CDR2 SVGAGI. This CDR3 region has 14 residues.

V is TRBV20-1 and J is TRBJ2-1; 9 bases fit TRBD2. V dropped 7 bases and J dropped 12; count of bases not matched to a gene: 7. The CDR3 contains 11 residues. Germline CDR1 DFQATT, CDR2 SNEGSKA (reference sequence). The CDR3 nucleotides read TGCAGTGGCATAATAGCGGGGGCGCAGTTCTTC. This codes for CSGIIAGAQFF.

This chain uses TRBV6-5 with TRBJ2-7; D is uncertain. Trimming took 6 bases from V and 0 from J, leaving 9 bases between them. This CDR3 has 13 residues. Germline V gene data show CDR1 as MNHEY and CDR2 as SVGAGI. CDR3 in amino acids: CASSPDISYEQYF. The CDR3 region has the DNA TGTGCCAGCAGCCCAGACATCTCCTACGAGCAGTACTTC.

On this clone: An end of the junction does not agree with germline; a read error may underlie this. CDR3 loop: CASSLDGGPQETQYF. The CDR3 region has the DNA TGTGCTAGCAGCTTAGACGGGGGCCCCCAAGAGACCCAGTACTTC. The chain carries TRBV7-7 and TRBJ2-5; D possibly uses TRBD1 or TRBD2 (6 bases each). Germline values: CDR1 SSHAT, CDR2 FNYEAQ (reference sequence). This CDR3 has 15 residues.

The chain is built from TRBV16 and TRBJ1-2; D is undetermined. Between the trimmed V and J ends, which lost 0 bases and 4 bases, there was a span of 12 bases. Germline V CDR1 and CDR2: KGHSY, FQNENV. The CDR3 has 15 residues. The chain's CDR3 is CASSQSSAVLYGYTF. The CDR3, as DNA: TGTGCCAGCAGCCAATCGTCGGCAGTTCTCTATGGCTACACCTTC.

The CDR3 bases are TGTGCCGACGAGGGCCCCCGACTAAGGTTCCGACCCTACGAGCAGTACTTC. Translation: CADEGPRLRFRPYEQYF. The chain has TRBV7-3 and TRBJ2-7; a weak D match, TRBD2 (5 bases). Germline V CDR1 and CDR2: SGHTA, FQGTGA. The CDR3 has 17 amino acids. V lost 11 bases, J lost 2 bases, and 28 bases lay in between.

The V and J genes are TRBV27 and TRBJ1-4; 9 bases line up with TRBD1. The CDR3 is made up of 15 amino acids. The V gene end was trimmed by 6 bases and the J gene end by 4 bases; junction bases not matched to a gene: 6. Germline V gives CDR1 MNHEY, CDR2 SMNVEV (reference sequence). CDR3 sequence (DNA): TGTGCCAGCAGCACCCGACAGGGGGATAATGAAAAACTGTTTTTT. Residues: CASSTRQGDNEKLFF.

The V gene is TRBV5-1, the J gene TRBJ1-3; D unclear. Germline-derived CDR1 and CDR2 are SGHRS and YFSETQ. The V end was cut by 4 bases, the J end by 2 bases, with 10 bases between. The CDR3 spans 14 residues. The CDR3 reads CASSKKRAGNTIYF. The CDR3 DNA reads TGCGCCAGCAGCAAGAAAAGGGCTGGAAACACCATATATTTT.

The chain couples TRBV5-8 to TRBJ1-1; D remains ambiguous. The length of the CDR3 is 13 residues. Germline-derived CDR1 and CDR2 are SGHTS and YDEGEE. V was clipped by 2 bases and J by 1 base, with 6 bases between them. The CDR3 DNA reads as TGTGCCAGCAGCTTTACAGAGAACACTGAAGCTTTCTTT. Residues: CASSFTENTEAFF.

The V call is TRBV27, the J call TRBJ1-1; TRBD1 matches at 11 bases. V gave up 6 bases and J gave up 6 bases; unmatched junction bases: 9. The CDR3 has 15 residues. Germline values: CDR1 MNHEY, CDR2 SMNVEV (reference sequence). CDR3 DNA: TGTGCCAGCAGCCCCTGGACAGGGGGCGGTTCTGAAGCTTTCTTT. This translates into CASSPWTGGGSEAFF.

The V and J genes are TRBV9 and TRBJ2-3, with 11 bases fitting TRBD2. The ends lost 3 bases at V and 1 base at J; junction bases unmatched: 4. The CDR3 length is 16 residues. Germline CDR1 and CDR2: SGDLS and YYNGEE. DNA of the CDR3: TGTGCCAGCAGCGCTTCACTAGCGGGGGGCACAGATACGCAGTATTTT. Translated, it gives CASSASLAGGTDTQYF.

The V and J genes are TRBV5-1 and TRBJ2-7; D might be TRBD1 (5 bases). V was clipped by 2 bases and J by 1 base, with 13 bases between them. CDR3 length: 15 amino acids. Germline CDR1 reads SGHRS; CDR2 reads YFSETQ. The CDR3 sequence: CASSFLQETSYEQYF. For the CDR3, the DNA is TGCGCCAGCAGCTTCCTACAGGAGACATCCTACGAGCAGTACTTC.

In regard to this clone: Germline is not matched at one junction end, which may reflect a read error. The gene calls are TRBV5-3 and TRBJ1-1; 7 bases agree with TRBD1. TRBV5-3 carries the ORF label, with uncertain function. The CDR3 sequence is 11 residues long. CDR3: CARSLGDRDPF. The CDR3 DNA reads as TGTGCCAGAAGCTTGGGAGACAGGGACCCGTTT.

The gene calls are TRBV5-1 and TRBJ2-5; 13 bases match TRBD2. The germline CDR1 and CDR2 sequences are SGHRS and YFSETQ. Trimming at V came to 6 bases and at J to 5 bases, leaving 16 bases not matched to a gene. The CDR3 covers 18 residues. CDR3 bases: TGCGCCAGCAACGGACAGGCGAGGGGACTAGCGGGAATGGAGACCCAGTACTTC. Translated: CASNGQARGLAGMETQYF.

The chain joins TRBV7-6 to TRBJ2-1; 13 bases align to TRBD2. The V segment lost 5 bases and the J segment 9 bases; nucleotides outside the gene matches: 10. CDR1 is SGHVS and CDR2 is FNYEAQ in the germline V gene. The CDR3 extends over 16 amino acids. CDR3 coding DNA: TGTGCCAGCAGCACTGGACTAGCGGGAGAAGGGGGTGAGCAGTTCTTC. Its translation is CASSTGLAGEGGEQFF.

This CDR3 reads CASRPFSVNTEAFF. Here the CDR3 DNA reads TGTGCCAGCAGACCATTCTCCGTGAACACTGAAGCTTTCTTT. J is TRBJ1-1 and V is TRBV27, with D uncertain. This CDR3 comprises 14 residues. Trimming pared 6 bases from V and 0 bases from J, leaving 11 bases between. CDR1 is MNHEY, CDR2 SMNVEV, per germline (reference sequence).

This rearrangement joins TRBV19 to TRBJ1-1; D is perhaps TRBD1 (6 bases). CDR1 is LNHDA, CDR2 SQIVND, per germline (reference sequence). This CDR3 region has 13 residues. Trimming removed 5 bases from V and 8 bases from J, with 15 bases in between. CDR3 sequence: CASSGTTNLEAFF. The CDR3 DNA reads as TGTGCCAGTAGTGGGACAACCAACCTCGAAGCTTTCTTT.

J is TRBJ1-1 and V is TRBV25-1; D gene unclear. V lost 1 base to trimming and J lost 1 base, with 7 bases between them. Germline V gene lookup returns CDR1 MGHDK and CDR2 SYGVNS. The CDR3 covers 14 residues. CDR3 amino acids: CASSEFQGNTEAFF. In DNA form, the CDR3 reads TGTGCCAGCAGTGAATTTCAAGGGAACACTGAAGCTTTCTTT.